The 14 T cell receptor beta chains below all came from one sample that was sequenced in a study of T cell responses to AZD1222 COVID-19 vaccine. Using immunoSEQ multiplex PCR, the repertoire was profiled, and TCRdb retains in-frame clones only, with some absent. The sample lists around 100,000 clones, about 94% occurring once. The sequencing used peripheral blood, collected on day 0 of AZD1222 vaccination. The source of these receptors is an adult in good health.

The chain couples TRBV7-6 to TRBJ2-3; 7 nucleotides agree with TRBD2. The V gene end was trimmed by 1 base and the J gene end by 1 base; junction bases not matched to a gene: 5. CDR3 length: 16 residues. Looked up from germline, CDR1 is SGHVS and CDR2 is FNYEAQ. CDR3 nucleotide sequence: TGTGCCAGCAGCTTAGGGCGAGCGGGACGCACAGATACGCAGTATTTT. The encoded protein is CASSLGRAGRTDTQYF.

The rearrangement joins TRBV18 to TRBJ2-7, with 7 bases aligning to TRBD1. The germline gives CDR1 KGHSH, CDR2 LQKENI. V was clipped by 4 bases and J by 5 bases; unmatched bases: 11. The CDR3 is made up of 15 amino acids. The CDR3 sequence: CASSQDRTGLDEQYF. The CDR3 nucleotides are TGTGCCAGCTCACAGGACCGGACAGGTTTAGACGAGCAGTACTTC.

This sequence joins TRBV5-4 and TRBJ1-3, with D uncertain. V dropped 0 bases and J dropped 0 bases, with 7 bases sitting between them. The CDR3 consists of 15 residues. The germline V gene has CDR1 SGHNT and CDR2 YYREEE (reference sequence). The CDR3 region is CASSLGTGSGNTIYF. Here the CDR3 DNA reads TGTGCCAGCAGCTTGGGTACGGGCTCTGGAAACACCATATATTTT.

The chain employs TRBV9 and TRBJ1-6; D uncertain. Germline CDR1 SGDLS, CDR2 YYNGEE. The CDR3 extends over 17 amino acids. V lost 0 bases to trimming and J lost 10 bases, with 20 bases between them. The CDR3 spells CASSVETMGATRSPLHF. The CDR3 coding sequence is TGTGCCAGCAGCGTAGAAACGATGGGCGCCACCAGATCACCCCTCCACTTT.

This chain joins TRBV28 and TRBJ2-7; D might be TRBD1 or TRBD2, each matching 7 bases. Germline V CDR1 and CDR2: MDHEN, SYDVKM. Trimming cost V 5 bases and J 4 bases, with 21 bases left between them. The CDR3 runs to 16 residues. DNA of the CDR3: TGTGCCAGCAGTCTTTCCCCCCCCCAGGGGGGGTACGAGCAGTACTTC. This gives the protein CASSLSPPQGGYEQYF.

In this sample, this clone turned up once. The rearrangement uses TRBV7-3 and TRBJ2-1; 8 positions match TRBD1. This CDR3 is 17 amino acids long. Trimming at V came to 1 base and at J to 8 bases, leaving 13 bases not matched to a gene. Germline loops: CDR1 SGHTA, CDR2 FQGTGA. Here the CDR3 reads CASSLNGPGTGGDEQFF. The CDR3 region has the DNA TGTGCCAGCAGCTTAAACGGCCCCGGGACAGGTGGTGATGAGCAGTTCTTC.

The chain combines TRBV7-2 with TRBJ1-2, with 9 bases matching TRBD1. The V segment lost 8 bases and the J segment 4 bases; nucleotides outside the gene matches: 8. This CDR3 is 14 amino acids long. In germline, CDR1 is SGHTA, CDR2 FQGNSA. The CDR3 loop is CASGPGQGFYGYTF. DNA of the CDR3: TGTGCCAGCGGACCGGGACAGGGCTTCTATGGCTACACCTTC.

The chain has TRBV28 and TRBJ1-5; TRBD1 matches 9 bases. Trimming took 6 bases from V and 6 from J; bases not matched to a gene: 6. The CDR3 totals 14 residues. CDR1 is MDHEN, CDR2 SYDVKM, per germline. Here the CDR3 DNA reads TGTGCCAGCAGCCCCGGGACAGGGTCTCAGCCCCAGCATTTT. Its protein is CASSPGTGSQPQHF. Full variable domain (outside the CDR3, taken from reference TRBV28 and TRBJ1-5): DVKVTQSSRYLVKRTGEKVFLECVQDMDHENMFWYRQDPGLGLRLIYFSYDVKMKEKGDIPEGYSVSREKKERFSLILESASTNQTSMYLCASSPGTGSQPQHFGDGTRLSIL.

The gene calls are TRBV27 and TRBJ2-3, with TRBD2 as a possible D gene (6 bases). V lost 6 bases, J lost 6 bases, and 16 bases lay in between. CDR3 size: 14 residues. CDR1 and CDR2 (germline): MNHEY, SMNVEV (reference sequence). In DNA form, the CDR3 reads TGTGCCAGCAGCCGACTAGGTAATGCGGATACGCAGTATTTT. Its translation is CASSRLGNADTQYF.

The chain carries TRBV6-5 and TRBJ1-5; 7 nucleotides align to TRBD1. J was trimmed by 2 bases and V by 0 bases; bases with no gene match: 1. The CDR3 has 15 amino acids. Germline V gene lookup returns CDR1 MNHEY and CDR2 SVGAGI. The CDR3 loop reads CASSYSQGGNQPQHF. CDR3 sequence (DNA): TGTGCCAGCAGTTACTCTCAGGGGGGCAATCAGCCCCAGCATTTT.

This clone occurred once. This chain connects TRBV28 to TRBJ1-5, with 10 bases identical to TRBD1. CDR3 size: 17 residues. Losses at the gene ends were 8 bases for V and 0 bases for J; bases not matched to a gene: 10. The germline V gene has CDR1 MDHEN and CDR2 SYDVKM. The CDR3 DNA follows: TGTGCCAGCGGGACAGGGGTGGGAGTATATAGCAATCAGCCCCAGCATTTT. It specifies CASGTGVGVYSNQPQHF.

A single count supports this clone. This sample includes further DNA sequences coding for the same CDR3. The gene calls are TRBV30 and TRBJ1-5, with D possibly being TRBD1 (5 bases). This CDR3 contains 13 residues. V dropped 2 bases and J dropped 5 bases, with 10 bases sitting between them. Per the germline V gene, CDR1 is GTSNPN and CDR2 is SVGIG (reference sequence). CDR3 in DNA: TGTGCCTGGAGTAAGGGCAGGGATCAGCCCCAGCATTTT. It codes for CAWSKGRDQPQHF.

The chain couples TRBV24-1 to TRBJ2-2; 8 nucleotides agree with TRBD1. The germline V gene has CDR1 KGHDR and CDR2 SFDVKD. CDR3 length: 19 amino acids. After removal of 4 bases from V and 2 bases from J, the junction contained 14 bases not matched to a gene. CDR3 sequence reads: CATSDPLGQGRDNTGELFF. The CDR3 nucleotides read TGTGCCACCAGTGACCCCTTAGGACAGGGTCGGGATAACACCGGGGAGCTGTTTTTT.

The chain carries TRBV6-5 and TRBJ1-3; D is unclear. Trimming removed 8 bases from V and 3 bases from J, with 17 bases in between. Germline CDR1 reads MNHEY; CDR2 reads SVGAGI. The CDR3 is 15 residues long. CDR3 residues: CASSPPGVGGNTIYF. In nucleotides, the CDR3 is TGTGCCAGCTCTCCCCCAGGAGTCGGTGGAAACACCATATATTTT.